This T cell receptor (beta chain) was identified during a study of blood T cell repertoires in COVID-19. Study overall: COVID-19 samples collected from the United States, Italy and Spain covered acute and convalescent phases. The cDNA or gDNA used as material had been derived from T cells, B-cell-depleted T cells, or PBMCs.

This clone was recorded once. In the authors' methods: The authors estimated nucleated cell counts from reference gene primer amplification. Repertoires were generated with immunoSEQ multiplex PCR, while TCRdb's copy carries only in-frame clones and drops some. V and J calls and clone size are those listed in that table; D and trimming were worked out from the DNA. The sample includes roughly 120,000 clones, around four fifths of them seen just once. The sample taken for sequencing was peripheral blood. The TCR sequence derives from an older woman with acute or convalescent COVID-19.

The CDR3 nucleotides are TGTGCCAGCAGCTTAGCCTCAACTAATGAAAAACTGTTTTTT. This translates into CASSLASTNEKLFF. The rearrangement uses TRBV7-8 and TRBJ1-4; no clear D gene. Germline V gene sequence: CDR1 SGHVS, CDR2 FQNEAQ. With 0 bases removed from V and 0 bases from J, the gap between germline ends came to 2 bases. CDR3 length equals 14 residues. The full variable domain, its missing parts supplied by reference TRBV7-8 and TRBJ1-4, is GAGVSQSPRYKVAKRGQDVALRCDPISGHVSLFWYQQALGQGPEFLTYFQNEAQLDKSGLPSDRFFAERPEGSVSTLKIQRTQQEDSAVYLCASSLASTNEKLFFGSGTQLSVL.